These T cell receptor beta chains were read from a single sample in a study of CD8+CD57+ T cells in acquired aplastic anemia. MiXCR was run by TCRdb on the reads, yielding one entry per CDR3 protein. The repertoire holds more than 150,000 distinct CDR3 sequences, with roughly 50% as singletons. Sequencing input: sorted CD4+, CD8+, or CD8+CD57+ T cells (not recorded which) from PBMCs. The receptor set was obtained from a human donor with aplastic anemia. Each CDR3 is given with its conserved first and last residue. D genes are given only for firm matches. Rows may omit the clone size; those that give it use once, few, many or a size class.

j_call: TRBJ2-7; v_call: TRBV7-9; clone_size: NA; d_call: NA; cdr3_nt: TGTGCCAGCAGCACTCGACTAGGCGAGCAGTACTTC; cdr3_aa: CASSTRLGEQYF
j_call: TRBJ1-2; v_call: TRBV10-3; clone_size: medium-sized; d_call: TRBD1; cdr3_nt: TGTGCCATCATGGGACAGACCTATGGCTACACCTTC; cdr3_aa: CAIMGQTYGYTF
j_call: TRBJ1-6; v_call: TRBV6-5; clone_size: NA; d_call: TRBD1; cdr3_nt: TGTGCCAGTCGGTTACAGGGGGTTTCACCCCTCCACTTT; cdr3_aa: CASRLQGVSPLHF
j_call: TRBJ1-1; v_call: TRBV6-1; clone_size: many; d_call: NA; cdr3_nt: TGTGCCAGCAAAATATCGGGTGGCACTGAAGCTTTCTTT; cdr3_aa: CASKISGGTEAFF
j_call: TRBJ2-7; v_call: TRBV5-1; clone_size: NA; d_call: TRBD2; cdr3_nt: TGCGCCAGCAGCTTTGGGAGGGCCACTAACTACGAGCAGTACTTC; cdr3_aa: CASSFGRATNYEQYF
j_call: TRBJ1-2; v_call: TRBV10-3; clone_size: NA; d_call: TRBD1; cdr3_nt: TGTGCCAGCAGTTACCGGGACAGGGTTGGCTACACCTTC; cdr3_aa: CASSYRDRVGYTF
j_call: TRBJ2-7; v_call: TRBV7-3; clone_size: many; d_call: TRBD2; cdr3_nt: TGTGCCAGCAGCTTCGTTAGCGGGGACGAGCAGTACTTC; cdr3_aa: CASSFVSGDEQYF
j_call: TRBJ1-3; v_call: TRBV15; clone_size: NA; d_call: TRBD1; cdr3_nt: TGTGCCACCAGCAGAGATCAGGGGGCGCCCCCTGGAAACACCATATATTTT; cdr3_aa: CATSRDQGAPPGNTIYF
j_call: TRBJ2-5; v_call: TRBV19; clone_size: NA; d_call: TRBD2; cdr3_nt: TGTGCCAGTAGCCAGTTGCGGGGGGAGCCCCAGTACTTC; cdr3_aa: CASSQLRGEPQYF
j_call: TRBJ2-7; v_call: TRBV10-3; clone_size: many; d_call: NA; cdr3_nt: TGTGCCATCAGTGAGTCCGTATATCTCTACGAGCAGTACTTC; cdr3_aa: CAISESVYLYEQYF
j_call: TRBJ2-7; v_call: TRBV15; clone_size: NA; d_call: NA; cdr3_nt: TGTGCCACCAGCAGAGAGTACACGTACGAGCAGTACTTC; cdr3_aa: CATSREYTYEQYF
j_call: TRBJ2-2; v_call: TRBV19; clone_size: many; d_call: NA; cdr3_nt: TGTGCCAGTAGATTGGGGGTGGGGAACACCGGGGAGCTGTTTTTT; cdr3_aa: CASRLGVGNTGELFF
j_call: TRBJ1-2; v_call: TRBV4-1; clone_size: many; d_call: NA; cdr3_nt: TGCGCCAGCAGCCAAGAAGCTAGGGGCTCTATCTATGGCTACACCTTC; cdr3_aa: CASSQEARGSIYGYTF
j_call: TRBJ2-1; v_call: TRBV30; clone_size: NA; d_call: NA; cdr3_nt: TGTGCCTGGAGTGGACGCCTTGACAATGAGCAGTTCTTC; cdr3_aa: CAWSGRLDNEQFF
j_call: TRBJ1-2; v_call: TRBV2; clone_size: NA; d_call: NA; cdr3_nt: TGTGCCAGCAGACACAGGTATTTCGCCTATGGCTACACCTTC; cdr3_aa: CASRHRYFAYGYTF
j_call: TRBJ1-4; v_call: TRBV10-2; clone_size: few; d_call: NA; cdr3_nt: TGCGCCAGCAGTGAGTCTTTGACAGTTGAAAAACTGTTTTTT; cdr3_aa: CASSESLTVEKLFF
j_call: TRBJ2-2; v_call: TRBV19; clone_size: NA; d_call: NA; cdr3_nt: TGTGCCAGTAGTAAGGAGGGGAACACCGGGGAGCTGTTTTTT; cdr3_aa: CASSKEGNTGELFF
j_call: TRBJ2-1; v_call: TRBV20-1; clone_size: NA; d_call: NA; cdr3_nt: TGCAGTGCTAGCATTTCAGCCTACAATGAGCAGTTCTTC; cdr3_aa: CSASISAYNEQFF
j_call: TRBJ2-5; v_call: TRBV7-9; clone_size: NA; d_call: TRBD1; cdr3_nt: TGTGCCAGCAGCGCAGACAGGGGGCAAGGAGAGACCCAGTACTTC; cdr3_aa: CASSADRGQGETQYF
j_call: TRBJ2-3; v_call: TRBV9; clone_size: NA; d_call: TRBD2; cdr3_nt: TGTGCCAGCAGCCCTCAAGGCGGGGGGTACACAGATACGCAGTATTTT; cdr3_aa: CASSPQGGGYTDTQYF
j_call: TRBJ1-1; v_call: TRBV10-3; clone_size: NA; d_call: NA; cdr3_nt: TGTGCCATCAGCGAAGGTTCCTTAGCTTTCTTT; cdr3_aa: CAISEGSLAFF
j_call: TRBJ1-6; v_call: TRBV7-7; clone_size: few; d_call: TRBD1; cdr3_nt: TGTGCAGACCCGGGACAGGGGATCCACTTT; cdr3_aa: CADPGQGIHF
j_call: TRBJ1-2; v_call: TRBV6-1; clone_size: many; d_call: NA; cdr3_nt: TGTGCCAGCAGTGATCTTGGAGGGTATGGCTACACCTTC; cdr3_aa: CASSDLGGYGYTF
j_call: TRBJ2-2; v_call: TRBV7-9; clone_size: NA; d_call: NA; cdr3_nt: TGTGCCAGCAGCCTCAACGGGGAGCTGTTTTTT; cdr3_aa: CASSLNGELFF
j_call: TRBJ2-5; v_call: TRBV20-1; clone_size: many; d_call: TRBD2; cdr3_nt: TGCAGTGCTAGAGTTAACAGCGGGGCCCAAGAGACCCAGTACTTC; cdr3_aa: CSARVNSGAQETQYF
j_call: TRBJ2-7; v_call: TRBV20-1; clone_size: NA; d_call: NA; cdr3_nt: TGCAGTGTTTCGAGACAGGGAGGCCTCGAGCAGTACTTC; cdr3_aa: CSVSRQGGLEQYF
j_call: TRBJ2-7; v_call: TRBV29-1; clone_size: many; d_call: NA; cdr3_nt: TGCAGCGTTGCCACCGTTTACTACGAGCAGTACTTC; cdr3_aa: CSVATVYYEQYF
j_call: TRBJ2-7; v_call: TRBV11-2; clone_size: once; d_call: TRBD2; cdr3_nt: TGTGCCAGCAGCCGAGCCGGGACTAGCGGGAGGACCGGCGAGCAGTACTTC; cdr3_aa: CASSRAGTSGRTGEQYF
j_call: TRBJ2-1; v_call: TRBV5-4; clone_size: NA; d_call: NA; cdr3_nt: TGTGCCAGCAGCCAACCGGGAGCTGAGCAGTTCTTC; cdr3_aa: CASSQPGAEQFF
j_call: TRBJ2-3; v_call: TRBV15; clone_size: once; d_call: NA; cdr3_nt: TGTGCCACCAGCAGAGAGTGGTCAGATACGCAGTATTTT; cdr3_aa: CATSREWSDTQYF
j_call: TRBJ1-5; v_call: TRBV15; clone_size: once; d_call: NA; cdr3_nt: TGTGCCACCAGCAACGGAGGAGGGGGAAGCAATCAGCCCCAGCATTTT; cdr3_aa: CATSNGGGGSNQPQHF
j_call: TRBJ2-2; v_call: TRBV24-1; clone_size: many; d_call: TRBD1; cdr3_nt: TGTGCCACCAGGGGACAGGGGGCCGGGGAGCTGTTTTTT; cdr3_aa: CATRGQGAGELFF
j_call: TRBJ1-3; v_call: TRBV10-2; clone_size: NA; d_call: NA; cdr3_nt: TGCGCCAGCAGTCTACAGGATTCTGGAAACACCATATATTTT; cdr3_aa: CASSLQDSGNTIYF
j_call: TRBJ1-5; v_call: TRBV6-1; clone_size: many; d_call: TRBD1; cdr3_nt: TGTGCCAGCAGCGGGGGACAGGGTATCAATCAGCCCCAGCATTTT; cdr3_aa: CASSGGQGINQPQHF
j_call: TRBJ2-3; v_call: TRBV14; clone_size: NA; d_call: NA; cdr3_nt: TGTGCCAGCAGCCAAGATGGGCAGGGGTGGATTACAGATACGCAGTATTTT; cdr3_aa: CASSQDGQGWITDTQYF
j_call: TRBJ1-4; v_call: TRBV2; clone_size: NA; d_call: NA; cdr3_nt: TGTGCCAGCAGTGTTGGCGGAGGTAATGAAAAACTGTTTTTT; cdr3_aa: CASSVGGGNEKLFF
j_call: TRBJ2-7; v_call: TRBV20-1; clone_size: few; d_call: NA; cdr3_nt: TGCAGTGCTAGAGGGGCGTCGTACGAGCAGTACTTC; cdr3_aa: CSARGASYEQYF
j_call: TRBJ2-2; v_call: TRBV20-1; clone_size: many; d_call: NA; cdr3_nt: TGCAGTGCTAGAGATCCAGGGTATCCCGGGGAGCTGTTTTTT; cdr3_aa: CSARDPGYPGELFF
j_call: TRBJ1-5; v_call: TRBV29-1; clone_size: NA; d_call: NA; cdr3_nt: TGCAGCGTTGCCTCCTCAGGGGGCAATCAGCCCCAGCATTTT; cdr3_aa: CSVASSGGNQPQHF
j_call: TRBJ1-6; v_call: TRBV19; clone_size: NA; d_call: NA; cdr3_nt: TGTGCCAGTAGTTCCTATTCAGGATCCCTCCACTTT; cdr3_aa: CASSSYSGSLHF
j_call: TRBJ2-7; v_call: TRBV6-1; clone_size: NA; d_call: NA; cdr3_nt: TGTGCCAGCACCTCCGGGACCCCTGCCGAGCAGTACTTC; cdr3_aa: CASTSGTPAEQYF
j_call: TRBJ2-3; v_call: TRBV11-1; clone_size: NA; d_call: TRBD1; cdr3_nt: TGTGCCAGCAGGATCGACAGGGGGCGCGGTGATACGCAGTATTTT; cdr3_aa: CASRIDRGRGDTQYF
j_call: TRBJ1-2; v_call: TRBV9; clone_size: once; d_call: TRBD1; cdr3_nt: TGTGCCAGCAGCGTAGGAAGCGGACAGGGGAATGGCTACACCTTC; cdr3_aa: CASSVGSGQGNGYTF
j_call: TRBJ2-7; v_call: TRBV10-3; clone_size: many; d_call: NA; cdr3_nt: TGTGCCATCAGGACGACTAACTCCCCTGGTTGGTACTTC; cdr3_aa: CAIRTTNSPGWYF
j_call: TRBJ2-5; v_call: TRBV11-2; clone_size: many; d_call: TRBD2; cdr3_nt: TGTGCCAGCAGCTTAGACTTGGTGGCGGGGGGGCGGGTGGAGACCCAGTACTTC; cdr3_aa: CASSLDLVAGGRVETQYF
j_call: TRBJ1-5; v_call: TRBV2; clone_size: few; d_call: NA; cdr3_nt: TGTGCCAGCATGAGCCAGACAGTCTCGGATCAGCCCCAGCATTTT; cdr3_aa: CASMSQTVSDQPQHF
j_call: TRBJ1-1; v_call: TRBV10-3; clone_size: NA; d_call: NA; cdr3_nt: TGTGCCATCAGGGGGGGTTTTGGGGTCCCGGGGGAAGCTTTCTTT; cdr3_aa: CAIRGGFGVPGEAFF
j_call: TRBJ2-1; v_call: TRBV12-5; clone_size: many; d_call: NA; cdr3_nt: TGTGCTAGTGGTTTGGGACGGCTTACGACCAATGAGCAGTTCTTC; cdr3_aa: CASGLGRLTTNEQFF
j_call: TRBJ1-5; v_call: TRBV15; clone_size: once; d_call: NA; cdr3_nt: TGTGCCACCAGCAGAGACCCCAGACAGGACACCCAGCATTTT; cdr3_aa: CATSRDPRQDTQHF
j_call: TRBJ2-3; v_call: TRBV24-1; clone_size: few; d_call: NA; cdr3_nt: TGTGCCACCAGTGATTGGGGCCCAGATACGCAGTATTTT; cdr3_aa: CATSDWGPDTQYF
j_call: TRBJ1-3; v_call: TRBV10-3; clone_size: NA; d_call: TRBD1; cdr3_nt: TGTGCCATCAGTGACCTACAGGGGGACTCTGGAAACACCATATATTTT; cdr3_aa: CAISDLQGDSGNTIYF
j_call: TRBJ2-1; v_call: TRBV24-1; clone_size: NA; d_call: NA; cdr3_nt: TGTGCCACCAGTGATGGGGGGACATCCTACAATGAGCAGTTCTTC; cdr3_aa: CATSDGGTSYNEQFF
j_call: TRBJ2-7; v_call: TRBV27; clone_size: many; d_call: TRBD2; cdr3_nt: TGTGCCAGCAGCCAGCGGGGCTACGAGCAGTACTTC; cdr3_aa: CASSQRGYEQYF
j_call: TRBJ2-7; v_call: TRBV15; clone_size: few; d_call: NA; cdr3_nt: TGTGCCACCAGCAGACGGGTCTCCCCCTACGAGCAGTACTTC; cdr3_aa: CATSRRVSPYEQYF
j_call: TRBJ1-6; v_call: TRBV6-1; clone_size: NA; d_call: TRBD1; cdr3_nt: TGTGCCAGCAGTGAGATAGGACAGGGGCTCCCTAATCGATCACCCCTCCACTTT; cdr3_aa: CASSEIGQGLPNRSPLHF